This is a list of T cell receptor beta chains from one sample in a study of shared clonotypes between healthy human individuals. The data were produced by immunoSEQ multiplex PCR, yet TCRdb's version contains in-frame clones alone and is incomplete. This table holds some 630,000 clones, about 95% found once. The source material was naive CD8+ T cells sorted from blood. The source of these receptors is a woman aged 30 to 39 in good health. Each CDR3 is given with its conserved first and last residue. Fields, in order: clone size, CDR3 length, V gene, D gene, J gene, CDR3 protein, CDR3 DNA. D genes are given only for firm matches. Some rows mark clone size as missing; the rest say once, few, many or name a class of expanded clone.

NA	11	TRBV30	NA	TRBJ2-7	CAWSSGYEQYF	TGTGCCTGGAGTTCGGGCTACGAGCAGTACTTC
NA	17	TRBV5-1	TRBD1	TRBJ1-5	CASSGRDRGYSNQPQHF	TGCGCCAGCAGCGGTCGGGACAGGGGCTATAGCAATCAGCCCCAGCATTTT
NA	13	TRBV6-6	NA	TRBJ2-7	CASSGPENYEQYF	TGTGCCAGCAGTGGACCGGAGAATTACGAGCAGTACTTC
once	17	TRBV4-1	NA	TRBJ2-4	CASSQDWKTEAKNIQYF	TGCGCCAGCAGCCAAGATTGGAAGACGGAGGCCAAAAACATTCAGTACTTC
NA	15	TRBV27	NA	TRBJ2-1	CASSKTAYSYNEQFF	TGTGCCAGCAGTAAGACAGCATATAGCTACAATGAGCAGTTCTTC
NA	12	TRBV15	NA	TRBJ2-7	CATSALGYEQYF	TGTGCCACCTCTGCTTTGGGATATGAGCAGTACTTC
NA	14	TRBV27	TRBD2	TRBJ2-5	CASSLLAGKETQYF	TGTGCCAGCAGTTTGCTAGCGGGAAAAGAGACCCAGTACTTC
NA	14	TRBV11-1	NA	TRBJ2-1	CASSLEGDYNEQFF	TGTGCCAGCAGCTTAGAGGGTGACTACAATGAGCAGTTCTTC
NA	14	TRBV11-2	TRBD2	TRBJ2-2	CASSLDGGAGELFF	TGTGCCAGCAGCTTAGACGGGGGGGCCGGGGAGCTGTTTTTT
NA	15	TRBV28	NA	TRBJ2-3	CASSLTGMSTDTQYF	TGTGCCAGCAGTTTAACAGGGATGAGTACAGATACGCAGTATTTT
NA	15	TRBV28	NA	TRBJ1-4	CASSSTGLSNEKLFF	TGTGCCAGCAGTTCAACAGGGTTATCTAATGAAAAACTGTTTTTT
NA	19	TRBV28	TRBD2	TRBJ2-1	CASSLRLAGGLFVFYEQFF	TGTGCCAGCAGCTTACGACTAGCGGGAGGGCTGTTCGTGTTCTATGAGCAGTTCTTC
NA	16	TRBV28	TRBD1	TRBJ2-7	CASSFLTGTGFYEQYF	TGTGCCAGCAGTTTCCTAACCGGGACAGGGTTCTACGAGCAGTACTTC
NA	16	TRBV28	NA	TRBJ1-3	CASSLLRGGLGNTIYF	TGTGCCAGCAGTTTATTGCGGGGGGGGCTAGGAAACACCATATATTTT
NA	13	TRBV5-4	NA	TRBJ2-7	CASSWDSNYEQYF	TGTGCCAGCAGCTGGGACTCGAACTACGAGCAGTACTTC
NA	15	TRBV27	TRBD2	TRBJ2-1	CASSLAGEWGNEQFF	TGTGCCAGCAGTTTAGCGGGAGAATGGGGCAATGAGCAGTTCTTC
NA	11	TRBV6-4	TRBD1	TRBJ2-3	CASGTGGPKYF	TGTGCCTCGGGAACAGGGGGCCCGAAGTATTTT
NA	13	TRBV28	NA	TRBJ2-7	CASSPALGYEQYF	TGTGCCAGCAGTCCCGCGCTGGGCTACGAGCAGTACTTC
NA	17	TRBV7-9	TRBD2	TRBJ2-2	CASSSGRADKSTGELFF	TGTGCCAGTAGTAGCGGGAGGGCCGACAAGAGCACCGGGGAGCTGTTTTTT
NA	14	TRBV5-1	NA	TRBJ1-1	CASSLGGLDTEAFF	TGCGCCAGCAGCCTAGGAGGGTTGGACACTGAAGCTTTCTTT
NA	14	TRBV28	TRBD2	TRBJ2-7	CASVPSGSSYEQYF	TGTGCCAGCGTCCCTAGCGGCAGCTCCTACGAGCAGTACTTC
NA	12	TRBV9	NA	TRBJ2-3	CASSVGDYTQYF	TGTGCCAGCAGCGTAGGAGATTATACGCAGTATTTT
NA	14	TRBV27	NA	TRBJ2-3	CASSPRSSTDTQYF	TGTGCCAGCAGTCCGAGGTCTAGCACAGATACGCAGTATTTT
NA	13	TRBV5-4	NA	TRBJ1-1	CASSPGRASEAFF	TGTGCCAGCAGCCCCGGTAGAGCCTCTGAAGCTTTCTTT
once	14	TRBV30	NA	TRBJ1-2	CAWTWGTTNYGYTF	TGTGCCTGGACATGGGGAACCACTAACTATGGCTACACCTTC
NA	12	TRBV28	NA	TRBJ2-7	CASSPGFYEQYF	TGTGCCAGCAGCCCCGGGTTCTACGAGCAGTACTTC
NA	17	TRBV5-1	TRBD2	TRBJ2-2	CASSLILAGVNTGELFF	TGCGCCAGCAGCTTGATCCTAGCGGGAGTGAACACCGGGGAGCTGTTTTTT
NA	15	TRBV13	TRBD1	TRBJ1-1	CASSSGQGMGTEAFF	TGTGCCAGCAGCTCGGGACAGGGAATGGGGACTGAAGCTTTCTTT
NA	15	TRBV5-6	TRBD1	TRBJ1-4	CASSWRQGINEKLFF	TGTGCCAGCAGCTGGAGACAGGGTATAAATGAAAAACTGTTTTTT
once	11	TRBV20-1	NA	TRBJ2-5	CSARDPRTQYF	TGCAGTGCTAGAGACCCTAGGACCCAGTACTTC
NA	17	TRBV28	TRBD2	TRBJ2-1	CASSRGNWREGPNEQFF	TGTGCCAGCAGTCGTGGGAACTGGCGGGAGGGCCCAAATGAGCAGTTCTTC
NA	17	TRBV4-1	NA	TRBJ1-2	CASSHTTGGAVVLGYTF	TGCGCCAGCAGCCACACCACGGGGGGGGCGGTCGTTTTGGGCTACACCTTC
NA	17	TRBV7-9	TRBD2	TRBJ2-3	CASSGINSGEGTDTQYF	TGTGCCAGCAGCGGGATAAATAGCGGGGAAGGCACAGATACGCAGTATTTT
NA	15	TRBV7-3	NA	TRBJ2-7	CASSLTGGRGSEQYF	TGTGCCAGCAGCTTAACGGGCGGCAGGGGAAGCGAGCAGTACTTC
NA	17	TRBV28	NA	TRBJ1-2	CASSFPDIGVDGYGYTF	TGTGCCAGCAGTTTCCCGGACATAGGGGTCGATGGCTATGGCTACACCTTC
NA	13	TRBV13	NA	TRBJ1-2	CASSLFGYYGYTF	TGTGCCAGCAGCTTATTCGGATATTATGGCTACACCTTC
NA	16	TRBV28	TRBD1	TRBJ2-5	CASSSTTGTAEETQYF	TGTGCCAGCAGTTCGACTACCGGGACAGCCGAAGAGACCCAGTACTTC